This T cell receptor (beta chain) emerged from a study of blood T cell repertoires in COVID-19. As for the study in general: COVID-19 samples, acute and convalescent, were from the United States, Italy and Spain. PBMCs, B-cell-depleted T cells, or T cells provided the cDNA or gDNA that made up the material.

Trimming cost V 7 bases and J 0 bases, with 7 bases left between them. Germline V gives CDR1 MNHEY, CDR2 SVGAGI. The CDR3 is 13 amino acids. In the source study's methods: Using reference gene primer amplification, nucleated cell counts were estimated. The table came from immunoSEQ multiplex PCR; TCRdb's copy has only in-frame clones and leaves some out. The DNA gave D and trimming, while V, J and clone size come from that table. The repertoire holds 180,000 or so clones, with approximately 86% as singletons. The TCR comes from a woman aged 25 to 39 with active or convalescent COVID-19. Sequenced sample: peripheral blood. The rearrangement uses TRBV6-5 and TRBJ1-5; D call uncertain. The CDR3 spells CASTTTSNQPQHF. The CDR3 coding sequence is TGTGCCAGCACCACAACTAGCAATCAGCCCCAGCATTTT.